These T cell receptor beta chains were read from a single sample in a study of T cells in localized non-small cell lung cancer. Libraries were prepared by immunoSEQ multiplex PCR; TCRdb keeps only in-frame clonotypes and omits some of them. The top ten hold over 3.5% of the sample, which has 100,000 or so clones, roughly 91% seen once. Material: PBMCs, obtained before any cancer treatment. Source of these receptors: a woman aged 40 to 75 with stage II squamous cell lung carcinoma. Each CDR3 is given with its conserved first and last residue. Each record gives: V gene, D gene, J gene, clone size, CDR3 DNA, CDR3 protein. The D gene is left open where the match is weak. Clone size is stated in some rows and not others, as once, few, many or a class when expanded.

v_call: TRBV29-1; d_call: NA; j_call: TRBJ1-2; clone_size: NA; cdr3_nt: TGCAGCGTTGAATCGAGCAGGGCCTATGGCTACACCTTC; cdr3_aa: CSVESSRAYGYTF
v_call: TRBV6-5; d_call: NA; j_call: TRBJ1-1; clone_size: NA; cdr3_nt: TGTGCCAGCAGTTACTCGGGGGGGCCGGACACTGAAGCTTTCTTT; cdr3_aa: CASSYSGGPDTEAFF
v_call: TRBV27; d_call: NA; j_call: TRBJ2-7; clone_size: NA; cdr3_nt: TGTGCCAGCAGTTTCCCTGGGGGCGAGCAGTACTTC; cdr3_aa: CASSFPGGEQYF
v_call: TRBV28; d_call: TRBD1; j_call: TRBJ1-5; clone_size: once; cdr3_nt: TGTGCCAGCAGGCCTCAGGGGGCTAATCAGCCCCAGCATTTT; cdr3_aa: CASRPQGANQPQHF
v_call: TRBV7-9; d_call: NA; j_call: TRBJ1-1; clone_size: NA; cdr3_nt: TGTGCCAGCAGCCAACTAGTAGGGGTGCCTGAAGCTTTCTTT; cdr3_aa: CASSQLVGVPEAFF
v_call: TRBV27; d_call: NA; j_call: TRBJ2-7; clone_size: NA; cdr3_nt: TGTGCCAGCAGATCCGGGCTCGAGCAGTACTTC; cdr3_aa: CASRSGLEQYF
v_call: TRBV18; d_call: NA; j_call: TRBJ1-5; clone_size: once; cdr3_nt: TGTGCCAGCTCTCGGACAGAGAATCAGCCCCAGCATTTT; cdr3_aa: CASSRTENQPQHF
v_call: TRBV10-3; d_call: TRBD2; j_call: TRBJ2-3; clone_size: NA; cdr3_nt: TGTGCCATCAATCGAGCGGGGGCCACAGATACGCAGTATTTT; cdr3_aa: CAINRAGATDTQYF
v_call: TRBV6-6; d_call: TRBD1; j_call: TRBJ1-6; clone_size: NA; cdr3_nt: TGTGCCAGCAGTGGACAGGGAGCGGGATCACCCCTCCACTTT; cdr3_aa: CASSGQGAGSPLHF
v_call: TRBV5-1; d_call: NA; j_call: TRBJ1-3; clone_size: NA; cdr3_nt: TGCGCCAGCAGCCCAAAAACGGGACAAGGAAACACCATATATTTT; cdr3_aa: CASSPKTGQGNTIYF
v_call: TRBV2; d_call: TRBD2; j_call: TRBJ2-2; clone_size: NA; cdr3_nt: TGTGCCAGCAGGTCGGGACTAGCGGGGGAGCTGTTTTTT; cdr3_aa: CASRSGLAGELFF
v_call: TRBV27; d_call: NA; j_call: TRBJ1-2; clone_size: NA; cdr3_nt: TGTGCCAGCAGTCTCTCAGGGGTGGGGCTCACCTTC; cdr3_aa: CASSLSGVGLTF
v_call: TRBV30; d_call: NA; j_call: TRBJ1-2; clone_size: once; cdr3_nt: TGTGCCTGGAGTCCACTCAAAAGGGCTCTCTCTGGCTACACCTTC; cdr3_aa: CAWSPLKRALSGYTF
v_call: TRBV27; d_call: NA; j_call: TRBJ1-2; clone_size: NA; cdr3_nt: TGTGCCAGCAGCCTGACGGGGCAGTACTATGGCTACACCTTC; cdr3_aa: CASSLTGQYYGYTF
v_call: TRBV19; d_call: NA; j_call: TRBJ2-1; clone_size: NA; cdr3_nt: TGTGCCAGTAGTCTGGTAAGGAAGGGCTCCTACAATGAGCAGTTCTTC; cdr3_aa: CASSLVRKGSYNEQFF
v_call: TRBV2; d_call: NA; j_call: TRBJ1-2; clone_size: NA; cdr3_nt: TGTGCCAGCAGTGACACAGTTGAGGGTGGCTACACCTTC; cdr3_aa: CASSDTVEGGYTF
v_call: TRBV9; d_call: TRBD1; j_call: TRBJ2-2; clone_size: once; cdr3_nt: TGTGCCAGCAGCCCCCGGGACAGGGCTATAGCCGGGGAGCTGTTTTTT; cdr3_aa: CASSPRDRAIAGELFF
v_call: TRBV11-2; d_call: NA; j_call: TRBJ2-7; clone_size: NA; cdr3_nt: TGTGCCAGCACCCTGGGACAAGGTCGCGAGCAGTACTTC; cdr3_aa: CASTLGQGREQYF
v_call: TRBV19; d_call: NA; j_call: TRBJ2-2; clone_size: NA; cdr3_nt: TGTGCCAGTACCCCCGAGCGTCTAGCGCCTTCGAACACCGGGGAGCTGTTTTTT; cdr3_aa: CASTPERLAPSNTGELFF
v_call: TRBV25-1; d_call: TRBD1; j_call: TRBJ1-6; clone_size: NA; cdr3_nt: TGTGCCAGCAGTCTCTCCGGGACAGGGCATTCACCCCTCCACTTT; cdr3_aa: CASSLSGTGHSPLHF
v_call: TRBV5-1; d_call: NA; j_call: TRBJ2-3; clone_size: NA; cdr3_nt: TGCGCCAGCAGCTTGGGCATTGGACAGATCACAGATACGCAGTATTTT; cdr3_aa: CASSLGIGQITDTQYF
v_call: TRBV4-2; d_call: NA; j_call: TRBJ2-1; clone_size: NA; cdr3_nt: TGTGCCAGCAGCCAAGATAACAATGAGCAGTTCTTC; cdr3_aa: CASSQDNNEQFF
v_call: TRBV19; d_call: NA; j_call: TRBJ1-1; clone_size: NA; cdr3_nt: TGTGCCAGTAGTATGACGGAGAACACTGAAGCTTTCTTT; cdr3_aa: CASSMTENTEAFF